These 26 T cell receptor beta chains originate from one sample sequenced in a study of T cell responses to AZD1222 COVID-19 vaccine. Method: immunoSEQ multiplex PCR; TCRdb's copy keeps in-frame clones and lacks some. The top ten hold roughly 0.51% of the sample, which has about 270,000 clones, 94% seen once. Source: peripheral blood, taken 28 days after the second AZD1222 dose. The receptor set was obtained from an adult who received the AZD1222 COVID-19 vaccine.

CDR3 region: CASSPQGAREKLFF. The CDR3 region has the DNA TGTGCCAGCTCACCGCAGGGGGCTAGAGAAAAACTGTTTTTT. V and J are TRBV18 and TRBJ1-4; TRBD1 agrees at 8 bases. V trimming: 3 bases; J trimming: 8 bases; junction bases outside the gene matches: 5. Germline assignment: CDR1 KGHSH and CDR2 LQKENI. The CDR3 totals 14 residues.

The chain is built from TRBV9 and TRBJ1-1, with a possible D match to TRBD1 (5 bases). V was clipped by 1 base and J by 4 bases, with 8 bases between them. Germline assignment: CDR1 SGDLS and CDR2 YYNGEE. CDR3 length: 13 residues. The CDR3 DNA reads as TGTGCCAGCAGCGTACGAAGGGGCACTGAAGCTTTCTTT. This encodes CASSVRRGTEAFF.

CDR3 region: CASNSPDTGELFF. The CDR3 nucleotides are TGTGCCAGCAATTCACCTGACACCGGGGAGCTGTTTTTT. The chain has TRBV27 and TRBJ2-2, with no clear D. Trimming removed 7 bases at V and 3 bases at J, with 9 bases between. The germline CDR1 and CDR2 sequences are MNHEY and SMNVEV (reference sequence). The length of the CDR3 is 13 residues.

This clone was counted a few times. The chain is built from TRBV15 and TRBJ1-2; unclear D gene. Trimming left V 0 bases short and J 3 bases short, with 8 bases between. The CDR3 runs 14 residues. The germline V gene has CDR1 LNHNV and CDR2 YYDKDF (reference sequence). The CDR3: CATSRDLADYGYTF. For the CDR3, the DNA is TGTGCCACCAGCAGAGACCTAGCAGACTATGGCTACACCTTC.

This rearrangement joins TRBV6-5 to TRBJ1-6; D remains unclear. The CDR3 covers 14 residues. The germline V gene has CDR1 MNHEY and CDR2 SVGAGI. The germline V and J ends were trimmed by 2 bases and 10 bases, with 12 bases remaining between them. CDR3 sequence: CASSYQQVYSPLHF. For the CDR3, the DNA is TGTGCCAGCAGTTACCAGCAGGTTTACTCACCCCTCCACTTT.

This chain uses TRBV4-1 with TRBJ1-1, with no clear D. The V gene's germline CDR1 is MGHRA and CDR2 YSYEKL. This CDR3 region has 14 residues. The ends were cut back, 2 bases at V and 3 bases at J, with 10 bases in the middle. The CDR3 DNA follows: TGCGCCAGCAGCCAAACGGTCACGTACACTGAAGCTTTCTTT. Amino acids: CASSQTVTYTEAFF.

The V gene is TRBV3-1 (or the pseudogene TRBV3-2), the J gene TRBJ1-1; D is unclear. This CDR3 is built from 14 residues. With 1 base removed from V and 5 bases from J, the gap between germline ends came to 11 bases. The germline V gene has CDR1 LGHDT and CDR2 YNNKEL (reference sequence). The CDR3 region is CASSQGGSGTEAFF. CDR3 nucleotide sequence: TGTGCCAGCAGCCAAGGGGGAAGTGGAACTGAAGCTTTCTTT.

This chain joins TRBV15 and TRBJ2-1; D possibly matches TRBD1 or TRBD2 (5 bases each). The V end lost 0 bases, the J end lost 6 bases, and 15 bases lay between the germline ends. This CDR3 has 16 amino acids. Per germline, CDR1 LNHNV and CDR2 YYDKDF (reference sequence). The CDR3 nucleotides are TGTGCCACCAGCAGAGATCTAATCGGGACCGGCAATGAGCAGTTCTTC. As protein: CATSRDLIGTGNEQFF. Based on the CDR3 plus reference TRBV15 and TRBJ2-1, the full variable domain is DAMVIQNPRYQVTQFGKPVTLSCSQTLNHNVMYWYQQKSSQAPKLLFHYYDKDFNNEADTPDNFQSRRPNTSFCFLDIRSPGLGDTAMYLCATSRDLIGTGNEQFFGPGTRLTVL.

CDR3 in amino acids: CASSRVALGEQYF. CDR3 bases: TGTGCCAGCAGCCGGGTGGCCCTGGGCGAGCAGTACTTC. The genes are TRBV5-6 and TRBJ2-7; D is unclear. V was shortened by 4 bases and J by 6 bases, with 14 bases between the two germline ends. The CDR3 has 13 residues. Per the germline V gene, CDR1 is SGHDT and CDR2 is YYEEEE.

The chain links TRBV2 to TRBJ1-2; D might be TRBD1 (5 bases). With 8 bases removed from V and 0 bases from J, the gap between germline ends came to 7 bases. The CDR3 spans 12 residues. Per germline, CDR1 SNHLY and CDR2 FYNNEI. This CDR3 reads CASLQANYGYTF. DNA of the CDR3: TGTGCCAGCCTACAGGCTAACTATGGCTACACCTTC.

J is TRBJ2-2 and V is TRBV21-1; the table's D call, TRBD2, was not checked against the DNA. TRBV21-1 is a pseudogene. The CDR3 contains 16 residues. In nucleotides, the CDR3 is TGTGCCAGCAGCAAACCCCCGGGAGTGAGGACCGGGGAGCTGTTTTTT. It encodes CASSKPPGVRTGELFF.

This rearrangement joins TRBV4-2 to TRBJ2-2; no clear D. The germline V gene encodes CDR1 LGHNA and CDR2 YNFKEQ. V lost 0 bases and J lost 4, with 15 bases in between. There are 17 residues in the CDR3. The CDR3 region is CASSQDLATLGTGELFF. The CDR3 DNA sequence: TGTGCCAGCAGCCAAGATCTCGCTACCCTGGGCACCGGGGAGCTGTTTTTT.

The CDR3 protein is CASSPVGEKLFF. The CDR3 DNA follows: TGTGCCAGCAGCCCCGTAGGGGAAAAACTGTTTTTT. V usage is TRBV5-4 and J usage is TRBJ1-4; no clear D gene. V was pared by 4 bases and J by 8 bases, with 9 bases between. The CDR3 extends over 12 amino acids. In germline, CDR1 is SGHNT, CDR2 YYREEE (reference sequence).

The chain combines TRBV27 with TRBJ2-3; D uncertain. Germline V gene data show CDR1 as MNHEY and CDR2 as SMNVEV (reference sequence). With 2 bases removed from V and 0 bases from J, the gap between germline ends came to 15 bases. The CDR3 runs to 17 residues. CDR3 amino acids: CASSLIGAAISTDTQYF. The CDR3 nucleotides are TGTGCCAGCAGTTTAATTGGTGCGGCCATAAGCACAGATACGCAGTATTTT.

The count of this clone is one. This chain links TRBV10-3 with TRBJ2-7, with D perhaps TRBD2 (5 bases). There are 13 residues in the CDR3. Germline assignment: CDR1 ENHRY and CDR2 SYGVKD. V was shortened by 8 bases and J by 7 bases, with 18 bases between the two germline ends. CDR3 nucleotide sequence: TGTGCCATCGGCTCCGGGCGGGTGGGGGAGCAGTACTTC. This sequence encodes CAIGSGRVGEQYF.

This chain joins TRBV4-1 and TRBJ2-1; D could derive from TRBD1 or TRBD2 (5 bases each). The germline V and J ends were trimmed by 1 base and 4 bases, with 14 bases remaining between them. The CDR3 is made up of 16 amino acids. Germline CDR1 reads MGHRA; CDR2 reads YSYEKL. The CDR3 loop is CASSQGQQWGYNEQFF. The CDR3 coding sequence is TGCGCCAGCAGCCAAGGCCAACAGTGGGGGTACAATGAGCAGTTCTTC.

The gene calls are TRBV7-2 and TRBJ1-2; possibly TRBD1 for D (6 bases). CDR1 is SGHTA and CDR2 is FQGNSA in the germline V gene. Trimming took off 7 bases at V and 7 bases at J, with 25 bases between the two ends. This CDR3 comprises 16 residues. CDR3 residues: CASTSPSEGRGGGYTF. CDR3 coding DNA: TGTGCCAGCACCTCCCCGAGCGAGGGCCGAGGGGGTGGCTACACCTTC.

The chain employs TRBV6-5 and TRBJ1-2, with a tentative D call TRBD1 (5 bases). CDR1 MNHEY and CDR2 SVGAGI come from the germline V gene. This CDR3 comprises 14 residues. Trimming removed 10 bases at V and 4 bases at J, with 19 bases between. Here the CDR3 reads CATTRGGWGYGYTF. DNA for the CDR3: TGTGCCACCACGAGGGGAGGTTGGGGCTATGGCTACACCTTC.

The chain carries TRBV7-2 and TRBJ2-7; D perhaps matches TRBD2 (6 bases). Germline CDR1 is SGHTA and CDR2 is FQGNSA. This CDR3 spans 14 amino acids. V lost 7 bases and J 6 bases, leaving 19 bases between the germline ends. CDR3 DNA sequence: TGTGCCAGCACCTTCCGTGGGGGGTCGGGCGAGCAGTACTTC. It is translated as CASTFRGGSGEQYF.

In its sample, this clone was seen once. This sequence joins TRBV29-1 and TRBJ1-4, with 7 bases fitting TRBD1. Trimming removed 6 bases from V and 7 bases from J; junction bases left unmatched: 8. The CDR3 covers 13 residues. Germline assignment: CDR1 SQVTM and CDR2 ANQGSEA. This chain's CDR3 is CSVRQGLGEKLFF. The CDR3 DNA sequence: TGCAGCGTGAGACAGGGTTTAGGTGAAAAACTGTTTTTT.

The V gene is TRBV5-5, the J gene TRBJ1-1; D remains ambiguous. V lost 1 base and J 1 base, leaving 11 bases between the germline ends. Per germline, CDR1 SGHKS and CDR2 YYEKEE (reference sequence). This CDR3 spans 15 amino acids. The DNA for the CDR3 is TGTGCCAGCAGCTTGAGAGGGTCTCCGAACACTGAAGCTTTCTTT. Protein sequence: CASSLRGSPNTEAFF.

J is TRBJ2-1 and V is TRBV6-5; either TRBD1 or TRBD2 may fit D (5 bases each). This CDR3 has 13 residues. Trimming removed 4 bases from V and 6 bases from J, with 10 bases in between. Germline V CDR1 and CDR2: MNHEY, SVGAGI. In DNA, the CDR3 is TGTGCCAGCAGTTGGGACGTAGCCAATGAGCAGTTCTTC. It translates to CASSWDVANEQFF.

The chain employs TRBV12-3 or TRBV12-4 and TRBJ1-4; 7 bases agree with TRBD1. Trimming cost V 7 bases and J 8 bases; bases outside gene matches: 7. CDR3 length: 13 amino acids. This CDR3 is CASTRQGLEKLFF. Written as DNA, the CDR3 is TGTGCCAGCACCCGACAGGGTTTGGAAAAACTGTTTTTT.

The rearrangement links TRBV13 to TRBJ2-5; 12 bases fit TRBD2. CDR1 and CDR2 from the germline V gene are PRHDT and FYEKMQ (reference sequence). Trimming took 4 bases from V and 7 from J; bases not matched to a gene: 10. The CDR3 length is 16 residues. DNA of the CDR3: TGTGCCAGCAGCTCCGGGACTAGCGGGTTACAGGGGACCCAGTACTTC. Its protein product is CASSSGTSGLQGTQYF.

This clone was observed a single time. CDR3 protein: CASSTIAGLEQFF. In DNA, the CDR3 is TGTGCCAGTAGTACAATAGCGGGATTGGAGCAGTTCTTC. The chain has TRBV19 and TRBJ2-1; the match to TRBD2 covers 8 bases. Germline assignment: CDR1 LNHDA and CDR2 SQIVND (reference sequence). The length of the CDR3 is 13 residues. Losses at the gene ends were 4 bases for V and 10 bases for J; bases not matched to a gene: 6.

There are a few counts of this clone. The J gene is TRBJ1-6, the V gene TRBV27, with TRBD1 as a possible D gene (5 bases). V was clipped by 6 bases and J by 8 bases, with 8 bases between them. Per germline, CDR1 MNHEY and CDR2 SMNVEV (reference sequence). The CDR3 sequence is 12 residues long. Here the CDR3 reads CASSRGDSPLHF. The CDR3 DNA follows: TGTGCCAGCAGCAGAGGGGATTCACCCCTCCACTTT.